These 11 T cell receptor beta chains came from one sample sequenced in a study of spatial heterogeneity in lung cancer. Time point of the sample: sample taken at primary tumor resection. Each CDR3 protein is one row after TCRdb ran MiXCR on the 5' RACE reads. This sample has more than 5,500 distinct CDR3 sequences, with about 6.7% found just once. The sample in question was PBMCs, obtained at surgery. Receptor source: a male donor with early-stage non-small cell lung cancer.

This clonotype appeared a few times. The V gene is TRBV5-1, the J gene TRBJ2-5; possibly TRBD2 for D (5 bases). This CDR3 contains 14 residues. Germline V lookup: CDR1 SGHRS, CDR2 YFSETQ. Trimming stripped 1 base from V and 5 bases from J, with 12 bases between. Here the CDR3 reads CASSLTRVGETQYF. CDR3 bases: TGCGCCAGCAGCTTGACGCGGGTGGGGGAGACCCAGTACTTC.

The rearrangement joins TRBV7-2 to TRBJ1-5, with D possibly TRBD1 on 5 matching bases. The CDR3 consists of 15 residues. Germline loops: CDR1 SGHTA, CDR2 FQGNSA. V lost 5 bases and J lost 5, with 16 bases in between. The chain's CDR3 is CASSVRGGLDQPQHF. The CDR3 nucleotides are TGTGCCAGCAGCGTCCGTGGGGGTTTAGATCAGCCCCAGCATTTT.

In its sample, this clonotype was seen many times. This chain joins TRBV5-8 and TRBJ1-6; no reliable D call. The germline V and J ends were trimmed by 2 bases and 5 bases, with 2 bases remaining between them. The germline gives CDR1 SGHTS, CDR2 YDEGEE. The CDR3 sequence is 12 residues long. CDR3 sequence reads: CASSLDNSPLHF. DNA for the CDR3: TGTGCCAGCAGCTTAGATAATTCACCCCTCCACTTT.

This clonotype occurred many times. The chain has TRBV28 and TRBJ1-2, with a weak D call TRBD1 (5 bases). Trimming cost V 6 bases and J 4 bases, with 24 bases left between them. The CDR3 covers 17 residues. The germline CDR1 and CDR2 sequences are MDHEN and SYDVKM. Here the CDR3 DNA reads TGTGCCAGCAGCTCTAATTCCGCCGGGGGAGGGGCCTATGGCTACACCTTC. This sequence encodes CASSSNSAGGGAYGYTF.

CDR3 in amino acids: CASSVTPGTSGGIETQYF. The CDR3 region has the DNA TGTGCCAGCAGCGTAACCCCCGGGACTAGCGGGGGGATAGAGACCCAGTACTTC. This sequence joins TRBV9 and TRBJ2-5; 15 bases agree with TRBD2. With 1 base clipped from V and 4 bases from J, the junction kept 8 bases outside the gene matches. Germline CDR1 and CDR2: SGDLS and YYNGEE. The CDR3 has 18 amino acids.

This clonotype was observed at least ten times. The rearrangement uses TRBV28 and TRBJ1-2; possible D gene TRBD1, 6 bases. Germline lookup yields CDR1 MDHEN and CDR2 SYDVKM. V was clipped by 3 bases and J by 4 bases, with 12 bases between them. The CDR3 runs to 14 residues. CDR3 region: CASSLDRTSYGYTF. CDR3 DNA sequence: TGTGCCAGCAGTTTGGACAGAACAAGCTATGGCTACACCTTC.

The chain's CDR3 is CSARGEEGYEQYF. In nucleotides, the CDR3 is TGCAGTGCCCGAGGGGAAGAAGGGTACGAGCAGTACTTC. This rearrangement joins TRBV20-1 to TRBJ2-7; D may match TRBD1 or TRBD2 (5 bases each). V was shortened by 6 bases and J by 4 bases, with 16 bases between the two germline ends. Germline loops: CDR1 DFQATT, CDR2 SNEGSKA (reference sequence). The CDR3 runs 13 residues.

This clonotype was found many times. The V and J genes are TRBV24-1 and TRBJ1-5, with unresolved D. V was trimmed by 3 bases and J by 3 bases, leaving 8 bases between them. This CDR3 comprises 14 residues. From germline, CDR1 is KGHDR and CDR2 SFDVKD. CDR3 amino acids: CATSDPRNNQPQHF. The DNA for the CDR3 is TGTGCCACCAGTGATCCACGGAACAATCAGCCCCAGCATTTT.

This clonotype was recorded many times. The rearrangement uses TRBV28 and TRBJ1-2; D is unclear. The CDR3 is 13 residues long. Between the trimmed V and J ends, which lost 6 bases and 3 bases, there was a span of 11 bases. The germline V gene encodes CDR1 MDHEN and CDR2 SYDVKM. This CDR3 reads CASSPRGYYGYTF. CDR3 DNA: TGTGCCAGCAGCCCCCGGGGTTACTATGGCTACACCTTC.

The sample holds many counts of this clonotype. The genes are TRBV6-6 and TRBJ2-1, with D unclear. This CDR3 has 9 amino acids. V gave up 11 bases and J gave up 5 bases, with 4 bases separating them. Germline CDR1 is MNHNY and CDR2 is SVGAGI (reference sequence). CDR3: CAGDNEQFF. The CDR3 DNA reads as TGTGCCGGGGACAATGAGCAGTTCTTC.

This clonotype was seen at least ten times. This chain joins TRBV27 and TRBJ1-5, with a weak D call TRBD1 (5 bases). CDR1 and CDR2 from the germline V gene are MNHEY and SMNVEV (reference sequence). There are 12 residues in the CDR3. V was shortened by 6 bases and J by 5 bases, with 8 bases between the two germline ends. The DNA of the CDR3 is TGTGCCAGCAGCGACAGAGATCAGCCCCAGCATTTT. Translating gives CASSDRDQPQHF.